This T cell receptor (beta chain) was found in a study of blood T cell repertoires in COVID-19 (dated by TCRdb to about 2020). With regard to the full study: Samples covering the acute and convalescent phases of COVID-19 were provided by collaborators in the United States, Italy and Spain. The material from the prospective study consisted of cDNA or gDNA derived from T cells, B-cell-depleted T cells, or PBMCs. Subjects who had been exposed to COVID-19, were actively infected with it, or had recovered from it provided the deeply sampled blood TCRbeta repertoires that made up the dataset. A freely available public database, intended as a resource for researchers studying the immune response to SARS-CoV-2, is where the repertoires were released. Samples came from the ongoing ImmuneRACE study (first 160 participants) plus 1,254 subjects from 6 global collaborators. The sample metadata nearly always contained a de-identified subject ID, COVID-19 status, age in years and sex. Where HLA class I and class II types were available, the types were taken from metadata supplied by the sample provider, not from assay-based typing.

Per the germline V gene (reference sequence), GTSNPN is the CDR1 and SVGIG is the CDR2. Taken from cysteine to phenylalanine, the CDR3 has 14 residues. The CDR3 DNA has 42 bases and is translated from base 1. V is clipped by 2 bases and J by 8 bases, and the sequence between their germline boundaries is 15 bases long. With regard to this clone: What this receptor recognizes is not known. Per-base qualities were not stored, and no clone one base away is much larger.

Paper-wide results and their limitations: The quantity of clinical and demographic metadata differed by source and by participant and was supplied without curation.

TCRbeta CDR3 regions were amplified from genomic DNA by means of the immunoSEQ Assay, a bias-controlled multiplex PCR. Per the original workflow: The number of nucleated cells in each sample was estimated from the amplification of reference gene primers within the assay. Sequence reads were collapsed and filtered to measure the absolute abundance of every unique TCRbeta CDR3 rearrangement. For each sample, productive Simpson clonality was calculated by taking the square root of Simpson's diversity index across productive rearrangements. The table comes from immuneACCESS by way of TCRdb, which keeps in-frame sequences with V and J called. Part of the clones is missing from these tables; in studies checked, under half for an unresolved V gene and the rest for unknown reasons. V, J and clone size reflect that table, while D and trimming were determined from the DNA. A total of fewer than 40,000 clones appear in this sample, around 86% of them only once. The ten largest make up approximately 5.9% of the sample.

Each collaborating institution followed its own protocols to collect whole blood in K2EDTA tubes. Collaborator samples were shipped for TCRbeta analysis as frozen whole blood, isolated PBMCs, or DNA extracted from either sample type. Source material: peripheral blood. Here the chain combines TRBV30 and TRBJ1-4; TRBD1 might be the D gene, on 5 matching bases. The sequence came from a human donor in a cohort sampled during active COVID-19. The sequence in DNA is TGTGCCTGGAGTCGTGGCAGGGTCGGGGAAAAACTGTTTTTT. It translates to CAWSRGRVGEKLFF.